The sample holds a few counts of the clone carrying this T cell receptor beta chain. Antigen: not known. CDR3 length: 13 amino acids. V was pared by 0 bases and J by 1 base, with 2 bases between. This record belongs to a study of T cell responses to AZD1222 COVID-19 vaccine. Study outcomes and limitations: None of the repertoires were sampled until the peak T cell response had passed. Increases in Spike-specific TCR breadth and depth were seen after two AZD1222 doses. AZD1222 recipients seropositive at baseline numbered only 5 to 7. White British people made up most donors, females outnumbered males, and clonal diversity was possibly underestimated.

TCRdb keeps only in-frame clones here, not all; method: immunoSEQ multiplex PCR. The sample records approximately 110,000 clones, about 90% being singletons. The starting material was peripheral blood, obtained 28 days after the second AZD1222 dose. The TCR sequence derives from an adult who received the AZD1222 COVID-19 vaccine. The chain is built from TRBV12-3 or TRBV12-4 and TRBJ2-3, with no clear D. The CDR3 here is CASSLARTDTQYF. The CDR3 bases are TGTGCCAGCAGTTTAGCCCGCACAGATACGCAGTATTTT.